The rows below give T cell receptor beta chains drawn from one sample of a study of spatial heterogeneity in lung cancer. MiXCR was run by TCRdb on the 5' RACE reads, yielding one entry per CDR3 protein. The table includes 25,000 to 35,000 distinct CDR3 sequences, less than 11% detected once. This sample comprised PBMCs, obtained at follow-up. The receptors shown here come from a female donor with early-stage non-small cell lung cancer. Both conserved end residues are part of each CDR3. D genes are given only for firm matches. The size of a clone is reported for some rows only, either as once, few or many, or as a class for expanded clones.

d_call: TRBD1; j_call: TRBJ2-7; v_call: TRBV5-1; clone_size: few; cdr3_aa: CASSLDVTGPGEQYF; cdr3_nt: TGCGCCAGCAGCTTGGATGTGACAGGGCCAGGGGAGCAGTACTTC
d_call: NA; j_call: TRBJ1-1; v_call: TRBV11-2; clone_size: many; cdr3_aa: CASSGVGRTEAFF; cdr3_nt: TGTGCCAGCAGCGGGGTTGGGAGGACTGAAGCTTTCTTT
d_call: NA; j_call: TRBJ2-5; v_call: TRBV9; clone_size: many; cdr3_aa: CASSVEASTETQYF; cdr3_nt: TGTGCCAGCAGCGTAGAGGCTAGCACCGAGACCCAGTACTTC
d_call: TRBD1; j_call: TRBJ2-7; v_call: TRBV5-5; clone_size: NA; cdr3_aa: CASSEGQGRGEQYF; cdr3_nt: TGTGCCAGCAGCGAGGGACAGGGAAGAGGGGAGCAGTACTTC
d_call: NA; j_call: TRBJ1-1; v_call: TRBV4-1; clone_size: many; cdr3_aa: CASSQDGGSTEAFF; cdr3_nt: TGCGCCAGCAGCCAAGATGGGGGCTCGACTGAAGCTTTCTTT
d_call: TRBD1; j_call: TRBJ2-2; v_call: TRBV28; clone_size: NA; cdr3_aa: CASSFTGTVDTGELFF; cdr3_nt: TGTGCCAGCAGTTTCACCGGGACAGTCGACACCGGGGAGCTGTTTTTT
d_call: TRBD1; j_call: TRBJ1-4; v_call: TRBV7-2; clone_size: NA; cdr3_aa: CASSLGDRGPNEKLFF; cdr3_nt: TGTGCCAGCAGCTTAGGGGACAGGGGACCTAATGAAAAACTGTTTTTT
d_call: NA; j_call: TRBJ2-2; v_call: TRBV10-3; clone_size: few; cdr3_aa: CAISADGGELFF; cdr3_nt: TGTGCCATCAGTGCGGACGGCGGGGAGCTGTTTTTT
d_call: NA; j_call: TRBJ2-1; v_call: TRBV30; clone_size: many; cdr3_aa: CAWSKDRNEQFF; cdr3_nt: TGTGCCTGGAGTAAGGACCGGAATGAGCAGTTCTTC
d_call: NA; j_call: TRBJ1-4; v_call: TRBV6-1; clone_size: few; cdr3_aa: CASSPGYSIEKLFF; cdr3_nt: TGTGCCAGCAGCCCAGGGTACTCAATAGAAAAACTGTTTTTT
d_call: NA; j_call: TRBJ1-2; v_call: TRBV29-1; clone_size: many; cdr3_aa: CSVFSRVYGYTF; cdr3_nt: TGCAGCGTTTTTTCCAGGGTCTATGGCTACACCTTC